The 28 T cell receptor beta chains below come from one sample, sequenced in a study of T cell clonality in common variable immunodeficiency (dated by TCRdb to the mid-2010s). The research as a whole found: CVID TCRbeta sequences reportedly showed fewer deletions and N-nucleotide insertions and lacked highly modified clones with 13 or more V deletions.

No antigen has been identified for these receptors. Libraries were prepared through the immunoSEQ multiplex PCR assay. TCRdb holds this immuneACCESS table with in-frame rearrangements only. Some clones are missing; in checked studies, unresolved V genes explain under half, and the rest has no known cause. The sample counts about 19,000 clones, each observed more than once. The leading ten clones occupy roughly 7.2% of the sample. The source material was peripheral blood mononuclear cells. These receptors were taken from a human donor with common variable immunodeficiency.

This clone was picked up many times. The observed sequence ends 3 residues before the CDR3 terminus, with the missing tail filled in from the germline J gene. The rearrangement links TRBV5-4 to TRBJ2-3; D may be TRBD2 (5 bases). This CDR3 spans 13 amino acids. The germline V and J ends were trimmed by 4 bases and 2 bases, with 8 bases remaining between them. The germline gives CDR1 SGHNT, CDR2 YYREEE (reference sequence). This chain's CDR3 is CASSRADTDTQYF. The sequenced CDR3 bases are TGTGCCAGCAGCCGAGCGGACACAGATACG. The full variable domain, its missing parts supplied by reference TRBV5-4 and TRBJ2-3, is ETGVTQSPTHLIKTRGQQVTLRCSSQSGHNTVSWYQQALGQGPQFIFQYYREEENGRGNFPPRFSGLQFPNYSSELNVNALELDDSALYLCASSRADTDTQYFGPGTRLTVL.

This clone came up many times. The CDR3 end is not reached by the read, which stops 3 residues before it; the germline J gene fills it in. The V gene is TRBV30, the J gene TRBJ1-2, with TRBD1 as a possible D gene (6 bases). Trimming shortened V by 0 bases and J by 6 bases, and 11 bases separated the two germline ends. The CDR3 is 13 amino acids. CDR1 and CDR2 (germline): GTSNPN, SVGIG (reference sequence). Here the CDR3 reads CAWSVQGSDGYTF. The part of the CDR3 DNA that was read is TGTGCCTGGAGTGTACAGGGATCGGATGGC. Looking up the rest from reference TRBV30 and TRBJ1-2 gives the full variable domain: SQTIHQWPATLVQPVGSPLSLECTVEGTSNPNLYWYRQAAGRGLQLLFYSVGIGQISSEVPQNLSASRPQDRQFILSSKKLLLSDSGFYLCAWSVQGSDGYTFGSGTRLTVV.

This clone was picked up many times. The read terminates 3 residues ahead of where the CDR3 ends, so the germline J gene completes it. The chain links TRBV5-1 to TRBJ2-7; D is unresolved. This CDR3 is built from 12 residues. V dropped 0 bases and J dropped 6 bases, with 7 bases sitting between them. Looked up from germline, CDR1 is SGHRS and CDR2 is YFSETQ. CDR3 region: CASSLAGSEQYF. CDR3 DNA, as far as it was read: TGCGCCAGCAGCTTGGCCGGTTCCGAG.

This clone was seen ten or more times. The read gets to within 3 residues of the CDR3 end, and the germline J gene fills in the rest. The genes are TRBV7-3 and TRBJ2-4; D possibly corresponds to TRBD2 (7 bases). With 8 bases removed from V and 9 bases from J, the gap between germline ends came to 14 bases. CDR1 is SGHTA, CDR2 FQGTGA, per germline. CDR3 size: 12 residues. CDR3 DNA, as far as it was read: TGTGCCAGCGGTGACGGGGGGCCCATT. This gives the protein CASGDGGPI. The complete CDR3 protein is CASGDGGPIQYF.

To note about this clone: The DNA ends 3 residues before the CDR3 does, and the rest of the CDR3 is filled in from the germline J gene. The rearrangement links TRBV2 to TRBJ2-7; 12 bases map to TRBD1. V was pared by 4 bases and J by 4 bases, with 8 bases of the junction left unmatched. CDR3 length: 16 amino acids. Germline CDR1 and CDR2: SNHLY and FYNNEI. The CDR3 here is CASSVGGTGGAYEQYF. The part of the CDR3 DNA that was read is TGTGCCAGCAGTGTGGGTGGGACAGGGGGCGCGTACGAG.

This clone was counted many times. The read terminates 3 residues ahead of where the CDR3 ends, so the germline J gene completes it. The chain has TRBV5-4 and TRBJ2-5, with 12 bases matching TRBD2. J gave up 1 base and V 4 bases, and 5 bases lay outside the gene matches. Germline loops: CDR1 SGHNT, CDR2 YYREEE (reference sequence). The CDR3 totals 16 residues. The CDR3 bases that were read are TGTGCCAGCAGCGGCGGACTAGCGGGGACCCAAGAGACC. Translating gives CASSGGLAGTQET. The entire CDR3 is CASSGGLAGTQETQYF.

This clone was recorded a few times. The read ends 3 residues early relative to the CDR3; the germline J gene fills the gap. The genes are TRBV20-1 and TRBJ2-3; D perhaps matches TRBD2 (6 bases). CDR3 length: 16 amino acids. The V gene's germline CDR1 is DFQATT and CDR2 SNEGSKA (reference sequence). The V gene lost 7 bases and the J gene lost 5 bases, with 25 bases spanning the gap. CDR3 sequence: CSVPDGGPQTGDTQYF. The DNA read from the CDR3 is TGCAGTGTTCCGGACGGGGGACCCCAGACTGGAGATACG.

This clone appeared many times. The read comes to an end 3 residues before the CDR3 does, leaving the germline J gene to fill in the end. The chain links TRBV6-2 or TRBV6-3 to TRBJ2-3; 7 bases agree with TRBD2. The ends lost 4 bases at V and 6 bases at J; junction bases unmatched: 16. This CDR3 contains 17 residues. The germline V gene has CDR1 MNHEY and CDR2 SVGEGT. CDR3 DNA, as far as it was read: TGTGCCAGCAGTTCTCACGAAATGACTAGCTCCCCCGATACG. Translation: CASSSHEMTSSPDT. The whole CDR3 reads CASSSHEMTSSPDTQYF.

This clone was picked up a small number of times. The observed sequence ends 3 residues before the CDR3 terminus, with the missing tail filled in from the germline J gene. The chain carries TRBV20-1 and TRBJ2-1; TRBD2 might be the D (6 bases). The germline gives CDR1 DFQATT, CDR2 SNEGSKA (reference sequence). The ends were cut back, 3 bases at V and 7 bases at J, with 19 bases in the middle. The CDR3 is made up of 15 amino acids. The DNA read from the CDR3 is TGCAGTGCTAGTTTTCTTGGAGCGGGCCGAAATGAG. Translated, it gives CSASFLGAGRNE. The full-length CDR3 reads as CSASFLGAGRNEQFF.

This clone has at least ten counts. The CDR3 end falls 3 residues outside the read, so it is completed with the germline J gene. The chain joins TRBV7-2 to TRBJ2-3; tentatively, D is TRBD2 (5 bases). Germline loops: CDR1 SGHTA, CDR2 FQGNSA. The CDR3 consists of 14 residues. V was clipped by 3 bases and J by 6 bases, with 13 bases between them. CDR3 DNA, as far as it was read: TGTGCCAGCAGCTTGGGCGGGCTGAGGGATACG. Its protein product is CASSLGGLRDT. In full, the CDR3 reads CASSLGGLRDTQYF.

In its sample, this clone was seen many times. The CDR3 end falls 3 residues outside the read, so it is completed with the germline J gene. The chain couples TRBV14 to TRBJ2-4, with D perhaps TRBD2 (6 bases). Germline assignment: CDR1 SGHDN and CDR2 FVKESK. Trimming pared 1 base from V and 3 bases from J, leaving 13 bases between. The CDR3 sequence is 16 residues long. The CDR3 loop is CASSQAGGANKNIQYF. The part of the CDR3 DNA that was read is TGTGCCAGCAGCCAAGCGGGCGGGGCGAACAAAAACATT.

Ten or more counts support this clone. The sequenced fragment ends 3 residues before the CDR3 boundary, so the rest is inferred from the germline J gene. The rearrangement joins TRBV5-1 to TRBJ1-1, with 12 bases aligning to TRBD1. The length of the CDR3 is 16 residues. The V gene end was trimmed by 2 bases and the J gene end by 3 bases; junction bases not matched to a gene: 5. CDR1 is SGHRS, CDR2 YFSETQ, per germline. The DNA read from the CDR3 is TGCGCCAGCAGCTTCGGGACAGGGGGCCGAGACACTGAA. It encodes CASSFGTGGRDTE. The entire CDR3 reads CASSFGTGGRDTEAFF.

Concerning this clone itself: The read terminates 3 residues before the CDR3 end, so the remaining end is supplied by the germline J gene. The chain has TRBV7-9 and TRBJ2-1, with 9 bases identical to TRBD2. From germline, CDR1 is SEHNR and CDR2 FQNEAQ (reference sequence). The junction had 1 base not matched to a gene; V was cut back by 1 base and J by 3 bases. The CDR3 consists of 15 residues. The DNA read from the CDR3 is TGTGCCAGCAGCTTAGGACTAGCGGTCTACAATGAG. It encodes CASSLGLAVYNE. The full CDR3 sequence reads CASSLGLAVYNEQFF.

This clone was counted many times. The read ends 3 residues before the CDR3 terminus; that terminus is restored from the germline J gene. The chain employs TRBV29-1 and TRBJ1-1; weak D call: TRBD1 (5 bases). This CDR3 contains 14 residues. The V end lost 4 bases, the J end lost 3 bases, and 15 bases lay between the germline ends. The germline V gene encodes CDR1 SQVTM and CDR2 ANQGSEA. The sequenced CDR3 bases are TGCAGCGTTGGGGGGGTTCTGAGCTACACTGAA. Residues: CSVGGVLSYTE. The full CDR3 protein is CSVGGVLSYTEAFF. The full variable domain, completed using reference TRBV29-1 and TRBJ1-1, is SAVISQKPSRDICQRGTSLTIQCQVDSQVTMMFWYRQQPGQSLTLIATANQGSEATYESGFVIDKFPISRPNLTFSTLTVSNMSPEDSSIYLCSVGGVLSYTEAFFGQGTRLTVV.

This clone has a handful of counts. The observed sequence ends 3 residues before the CDR3 terminus, with the missing tail filled in from the germline J gene. The rearrangement links TRBV7-2 to TRBJ1-2; the match to TRBD1 covers 8 bases. The CDR3 sequence is 14 residues long. CDR1 is SGHTA and CDR2 is FQGNSA in the germline V gene. V dropped 1 base and J dropped 6; count of bases not matched to a gene: 4. CDR3: CASSLGGQANGYTF. The DNA read from the CDR3 is TGTGCCAGCAGCTTAGGGGGACAGGCTAATGGC.

This clone turned up a few times. The DNA ends 3 residues before the CDR3 does, and the rest of the CDR3 is filled in from the germline J gene. This chain joins TRBV5-1 and TRBJ2-7; TRBD1 agrees at 8 bases. V lost 1 base, J lost 3 bases, and 3 bases stayed unmatched. In germline, CDR1 is SGHRS, CDR2 YFSETQ. There are 14 residues in the CDR3. CDR3 region: CASSLNRGNYEQYF. The covered CDR3 bases are TGCGCCAGCAGCTTGAACAGGGGGAACTACGAG.

This clone was seen ten or more times. The CDR3 end falls 3 residues outside the read, so it is completed with the germline J gene. The V and J genes are TRBV10-3 and TRBJ1-1; unclear D gene. This CDR3 comprises 13 residues. CDR1 is ENHRY and CDR2 is SYGVKD in the germline V gene. V was shortened by 6 bases and J by 1 base, with 9 bases between the two germline ends. CDR3 protein: CAIRMTPNTEAFF. The part of the CDR3 DNA that was read is TGTGCCATCAGGATGACACCGAACACTGAA.

This clone showed up many times. The observed sequence ends 3 residues before the CDR3 terminus, with the missing tail filled in from the germline J gene. The rearrangement uses TRBV6-1 and TRBJ2-1; tentatively, D is TRBD1 (5 bases). Per germline, CDR1 MNHNS and CDR2 SASEGT. V was clipped by 1 base and J by 0 bases, with 7 bases between them. The CDR3 spans 15 residues. CDR3 amino acids: CASSEGTSSYNEQFF. The sequenced CDR3 bases are TGTGCCAGCAGTGAAGGGACAAGCTCCTACAATGAG.

Here the CDR3 reads CASSPLTGELFF. The DNA read from the CDR3 is TGTGCCAGCTCACCCCTCACCGGGGAG. The chain combines TRBV18 with TRBJ2-2; D remains ambiguous. The observed sequence ends 3 residues before the CDR3 terminus, with the missing tail filled in from the germline J gene. Trimming shortened V by 3 bases and J by 4 bases, and 3 bases separated the two germline ends. The CDR3 sequence is 12 residues long. Germline loops: CDR1 KGHSH, CDR2 LQKENI.

This clone turned up a few times. Read sequence stops 3 residues before the CDR3 end, and the germline J gene provides the missing end. This chain connects TRBV19 to TRBJ2-2; D unclear. Trimming cost V 3 bases and J 9 bases, with 5 bases left between them. CDR1 and CDR2 (germline): LNHDA, SQIVND (reference sequence). The CDR3 totals 11 residues. CDR3 DNA (partial): TGTGCCAGTAGTATCGGGTGGGAG. This gives the protein CASSIGWE. The entire CDR3 protein is CASSIGWELFF.

Regarding this clone: Sequencing ends 3 residues short of the CDR3 end; the germline J gene provides the rest. The J gene is TRBJ2-3, the V gene TRBV5-1; D is possibly TRBD1 (5 bases). The CDR3 loop spans 16 amino acids. Trimming removed 4 bases at V and 3 bases at J, with 18 bases between. The germline V gene has CDR1 SGHRS and CDR2 YFSETQ. The CDR3: CASSQSGSRGTDTQYF. The sequenced part of the CDR3 DNA is TGCGCCAGCAGCCAATCAGGGTCGCGTGGGACAGATACG.

With regard to this clone: The read ends 3 residues before the CDR3 terminus; that terminus is restored from the germline J gene. The rearrangement joins TRBV11-2 to TRBJ2-7, with a possible D match to TRBD1 (6 bases). V shed 4 bases and J shed 0 bases, with 10 bases lying between them. The CDR3 length is 14 residues. CDR1 and CDR2 (germline): SGHAT, FQNNGV. The CDR3 sequence: CASSYDRISYEQYF. The sequenced CDR3 bases are TGTGCCAGCAGCTATGACAGGATCTCCTACGAG.

This clone was counted only a few times. With the read ending 3 residues before the CDR3 end, the germline J gene is used to fill in that end. The chain carries TRBV20-1 and TRBJ2-5; D is uncertain. The CDR3 has 15 residues. The germline V and J ends were trimmed by 5 bases and 2 bases, with 18 bases remaining between them. Germline V CDR1 and CDR2: DFQATT, SNEGSKA (reference sequence). This CDR3 reads CSAAALENKQETQYF. The sequenced CDR3 bases are TGCAGTGCTGCCGCCCTCGAGAACAAACAAGAGACC.

The table lists this clone with a few counts. The DNA ends 3 residues before the CDR3 does, and the rest of the CDR3 is filled in from the germline J gene. This rearrangement joins TRBV7-2 to TRBJ2-1, with 9 bases fitting TRBD1. J gave up 5 bases and V 5 bases, and 7 bases lay outside the gene matches. This CDR3 comprises 15 residues. Germline CDR1 and CDR2: SGHTA and FQGNSA. CDR3 residues: CASSTDRGGHNEQFF. Incomplete CDR3 DNA: TGTGCCAGCAGCACCGACAGGGGGGGACACAATGAG.

The DNA read from the CDR3 is TGTGCCAGCAGCCCCTATAGCACAGATACG. It encodes CASSPYSTDT. From start to end, the CDR3 is CASSPYSTDTQYF. The rearrangement uses TRBV11-2 and TRBJ2-3, with no clear D. The missing CDR3 end, 3 residues past where the read stops, is filled in from the germline J gene. Trimming left V 5 bases short and J 0 bases short, with 6 bases between. CDR1 and CDR2 from the germline V gene are SGHAT and FQNNGV. There are 13 residues in the CDR3. The whole variable domain, filled in from reference TRBV11-2 and TRBJ2-3, reads EAGVAQSPRYKIIEKRQSVAFWCNPISGHATLYWYQQILGQGPKLLIQFQNNGVVDDSQLPKDRFSAERLKGVDSTLKIQPAKLEDSAVYLCASSPYSTDTQYFGPGTRLTVL.

This clone was recorded at least ten times. The read terminates 3 residues ahead of where the CDR3 ends, so the germline J gene completes it. This rearrangement joins TRBV30 to TRBJ2-7; 8 nucleotides match TRBD1. The V segment lost 2 bases and the J segment 2 bases; nucleotides outside the gene matches: 5. In germline, CDR1 is GTSNPN, CDR2 SVGIG (reference sequence). The CDR3 length is 14 residues. The CDR3 sequence is CAWSQKDRAYEQYF. The covered CDR3 bases are TGTGCCTGGAGTCAAAAGGACAGGGCCTACGAG.

This clone has only a few counts. The CDR3 end is not reached by the read, which stops 3 residues before it; the germline J gene fills it in. The chain carries TRBV5-1 and TRBJ2-7; 7 nucleotides agree with TRBD2. Germline V gene lookup returns CDR1 SGHRS and CDR2 YFSETQ. This CDR3 is 14 amino acids long. Losses at the gene ends were 2 bases for V and 5 bases for J; bases not matched to a gene: 7. Incomplete CDR3 DNA: TGCGCCAGCAGCTTTGGGGGGGGAGAGCACGAG. Translation gives CASSFGGGEHE. The whole CDR3 sequence reads CASSFGGGEHEQYF.

This clone has more than one count but fewer than ten. Read data end 3 residues before the CDR3 end; the end is taken from the germline J gene. The chain has TRBV7-9 and TRBJ1-1, with unresolved D. The germline gives CDR1 SEHNR, CDR2 FQNEAQ (reference sequence). This CDR3 region has 11 residues. The CDR3: CSMSGDTEAFF. The sequenced part of the CDR3 DNA is TGTTCCATGTCGGGTGACACTGAA.